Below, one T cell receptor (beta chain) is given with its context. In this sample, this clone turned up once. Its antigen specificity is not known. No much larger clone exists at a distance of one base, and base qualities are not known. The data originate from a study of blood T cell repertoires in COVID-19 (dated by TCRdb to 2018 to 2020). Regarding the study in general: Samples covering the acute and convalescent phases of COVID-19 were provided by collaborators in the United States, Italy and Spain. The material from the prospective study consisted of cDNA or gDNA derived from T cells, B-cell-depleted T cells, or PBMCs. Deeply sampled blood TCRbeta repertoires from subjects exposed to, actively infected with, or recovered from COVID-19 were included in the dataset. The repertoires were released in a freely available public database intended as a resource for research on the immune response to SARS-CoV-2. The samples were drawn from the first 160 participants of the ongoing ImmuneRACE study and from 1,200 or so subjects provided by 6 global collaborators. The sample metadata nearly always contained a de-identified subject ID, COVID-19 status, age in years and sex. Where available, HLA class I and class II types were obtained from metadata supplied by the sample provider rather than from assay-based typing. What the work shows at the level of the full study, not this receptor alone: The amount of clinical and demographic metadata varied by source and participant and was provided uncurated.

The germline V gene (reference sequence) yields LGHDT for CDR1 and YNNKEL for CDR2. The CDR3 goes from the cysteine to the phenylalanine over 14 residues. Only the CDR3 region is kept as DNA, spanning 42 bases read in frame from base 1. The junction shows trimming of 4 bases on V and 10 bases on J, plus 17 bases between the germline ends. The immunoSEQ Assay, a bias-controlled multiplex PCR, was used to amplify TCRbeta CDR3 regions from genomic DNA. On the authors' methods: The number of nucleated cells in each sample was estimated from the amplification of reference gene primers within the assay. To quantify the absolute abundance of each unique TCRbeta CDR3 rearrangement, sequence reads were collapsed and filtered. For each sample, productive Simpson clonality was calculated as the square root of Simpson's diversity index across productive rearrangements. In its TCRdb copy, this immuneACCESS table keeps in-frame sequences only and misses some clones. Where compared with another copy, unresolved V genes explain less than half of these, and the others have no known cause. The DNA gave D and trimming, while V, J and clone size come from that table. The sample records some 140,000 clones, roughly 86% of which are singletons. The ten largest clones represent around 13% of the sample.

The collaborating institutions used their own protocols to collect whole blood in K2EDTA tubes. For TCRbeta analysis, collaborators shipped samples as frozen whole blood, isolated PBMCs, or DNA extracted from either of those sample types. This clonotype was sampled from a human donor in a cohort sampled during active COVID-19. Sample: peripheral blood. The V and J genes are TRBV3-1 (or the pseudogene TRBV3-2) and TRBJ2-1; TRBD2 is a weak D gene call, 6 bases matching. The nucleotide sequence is TGTGCCAGCAGCCCGGGACTCCCCGGAACAGAGCAGTTCTTC. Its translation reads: CASSPGLPGTEQFF.